Listed here are 2 T cell receptor beta chains from one sample, sequenced in a study of OX40 agonist ivuxolimab in advanced cancers. The protocol was immunoSEQ multiplex PCR, while the TCRdb copy is restricted to in-frame clones and leaves out a portion. The data hold 20,000 to 25,000 clones, with about 86% observed a single time. The sample was CD4+ or CD8+ T cells sorted from blood, taken in a trial of the OX40 agonist ivuxolimab. These receptors were obtained from an adult with an advanced solid tumor such as melanoma, head and neck, liver or kidney cancer.

The rearrangement links TRBV7-9 to TRBJ1-3; 10 bases map to TRBD1. Germline-derived CDR1 and CDR2 are SEHNR and FQNEAQ (reference sequence). CDR3 length equals 17 residues. V was pared by 3 bases and J by 0 bases, with 5 bases of the junction left unmatched. The CDR3 nucleotides are TGTGCCAGCAGCTTGGGACAGGGGTTCGGCTCTGGAAACACCATATATTTT. Its translation: CASSLGQGFGSGNTIYF.

The rearrangement uses TRBV18 and TRBJ2-3; D is undetermined. Germline CDR1 is KGHSH and CDR2 is LQKENI. The CDR3 totals 12 residues. V was clipped by 0 bases and J by 5 bases, with 3 bases between them. CDR3 in DNA: TGTGCCAGCTCACCACCGAGAGATACGCAGTATTTT. Translation: CASSPPRDTQYF.